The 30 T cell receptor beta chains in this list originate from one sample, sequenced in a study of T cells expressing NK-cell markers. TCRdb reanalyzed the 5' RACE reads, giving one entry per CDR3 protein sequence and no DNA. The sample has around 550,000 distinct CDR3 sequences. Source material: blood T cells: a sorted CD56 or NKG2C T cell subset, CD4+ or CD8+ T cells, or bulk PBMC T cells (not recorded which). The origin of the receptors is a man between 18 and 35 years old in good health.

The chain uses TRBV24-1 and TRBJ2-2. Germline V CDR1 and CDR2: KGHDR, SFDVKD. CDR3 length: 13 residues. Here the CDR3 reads CATSDLGAGELFF.

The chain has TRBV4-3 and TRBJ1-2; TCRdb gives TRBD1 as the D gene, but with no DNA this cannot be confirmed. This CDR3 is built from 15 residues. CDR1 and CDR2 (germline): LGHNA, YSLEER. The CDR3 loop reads CASSQDLRGGDGYTF.

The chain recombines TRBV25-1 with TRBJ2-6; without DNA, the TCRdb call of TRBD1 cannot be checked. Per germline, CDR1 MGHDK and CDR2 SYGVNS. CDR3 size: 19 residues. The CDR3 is CASSEYSAGVRSGANVLTF.

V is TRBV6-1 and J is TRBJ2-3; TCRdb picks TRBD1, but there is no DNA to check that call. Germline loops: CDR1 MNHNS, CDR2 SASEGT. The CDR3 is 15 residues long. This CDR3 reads CASSPRALGSDTQYF.

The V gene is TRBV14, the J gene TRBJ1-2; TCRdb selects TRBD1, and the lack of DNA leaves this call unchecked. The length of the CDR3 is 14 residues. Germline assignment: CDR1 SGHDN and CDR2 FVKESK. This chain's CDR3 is CASSQVRGNYGYTF.

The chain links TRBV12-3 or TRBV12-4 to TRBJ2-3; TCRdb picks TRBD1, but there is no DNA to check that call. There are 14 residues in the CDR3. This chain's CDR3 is CASSPYRVADTQYF.

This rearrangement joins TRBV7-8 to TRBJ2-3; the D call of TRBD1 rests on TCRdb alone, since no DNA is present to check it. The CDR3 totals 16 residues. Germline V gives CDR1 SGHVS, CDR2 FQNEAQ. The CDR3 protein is CASSLGRGTTDGTQYF.

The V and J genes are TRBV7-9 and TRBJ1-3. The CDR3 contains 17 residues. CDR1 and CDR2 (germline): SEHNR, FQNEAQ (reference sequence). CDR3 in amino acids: CASSPLAAGNSGNTIYF.

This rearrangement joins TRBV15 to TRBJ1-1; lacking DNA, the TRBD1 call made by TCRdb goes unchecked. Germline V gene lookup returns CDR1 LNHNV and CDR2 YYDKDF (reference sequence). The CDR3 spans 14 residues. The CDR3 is CATSRLQGSTEAFF. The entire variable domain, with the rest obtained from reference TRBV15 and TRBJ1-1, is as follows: DAMVIQNPRYQVTQFGKPVTLSCSQTLNHNVMYWYQQKSSQAPKLLFHYYDKDFNNEADTPDNFQSRRPNTSFCFLDIRSPGLGDTAMYLCATSRLQGSTEAFFGQGTRLTVV.

CDR3 residues: CASRLTGQRADTQYF. The V gene is TRBV5-1, the J gene TRBJ2-3; with no DNA, the TCRdb D assignment of TRBD1 cannot be verified. CDR1 is SGHRS, CDR2 YFSETQ, per germline. The CDR3 covers 15 residues.

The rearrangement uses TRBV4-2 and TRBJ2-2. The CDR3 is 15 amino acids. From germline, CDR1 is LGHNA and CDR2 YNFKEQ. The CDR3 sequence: CASSQVGANTGELFF.

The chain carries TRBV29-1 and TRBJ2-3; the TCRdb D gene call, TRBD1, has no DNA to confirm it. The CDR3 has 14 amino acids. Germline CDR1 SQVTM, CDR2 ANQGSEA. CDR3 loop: CSVQSGTSIDTQYF.

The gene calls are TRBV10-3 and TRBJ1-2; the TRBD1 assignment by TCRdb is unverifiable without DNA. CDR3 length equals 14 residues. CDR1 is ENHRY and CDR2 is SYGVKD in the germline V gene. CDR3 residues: CAISESQGVNGYTF.

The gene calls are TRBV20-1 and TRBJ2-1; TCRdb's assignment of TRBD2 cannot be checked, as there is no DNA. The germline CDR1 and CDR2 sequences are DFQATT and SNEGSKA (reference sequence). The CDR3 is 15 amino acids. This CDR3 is CSARPGTRQYNEQFF.

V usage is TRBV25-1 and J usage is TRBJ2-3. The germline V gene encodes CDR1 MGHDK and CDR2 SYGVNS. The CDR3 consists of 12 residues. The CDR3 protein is CASSESLDTQYF.

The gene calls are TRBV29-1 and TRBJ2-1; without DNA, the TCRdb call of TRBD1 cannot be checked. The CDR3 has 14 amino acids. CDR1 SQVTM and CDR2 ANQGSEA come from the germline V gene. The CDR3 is CSITPPGTYNEQFF.

The CDR3 loop is CSVEDLGGVGETQYF. The chain combines TRBV29-1 with TRBJ2-5; there is no DNA to check the TCRdb D call of TRBD1. This CDR3 spans 15 amino acids. Looked up from germline, CDR1 is SQVTM and CDR2 is ANQGSEA. Combining the CDR3 with reference TRBV29-1 and TRBJ2-5 gives the whole variable domain SAVISQKPSRDICQRGTSLTIQCQVDSQVTMMFWYRQQPGQSLTLIATANQGSEATYESGFVIDKFPISRPNLTFSTLTVSNMSPEDSSIYLCSVEDLGGVGETQYFGPGTRLLVL.

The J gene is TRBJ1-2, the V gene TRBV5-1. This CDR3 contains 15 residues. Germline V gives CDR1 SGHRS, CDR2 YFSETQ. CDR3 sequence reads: CASSFGTAGNYGYTF.

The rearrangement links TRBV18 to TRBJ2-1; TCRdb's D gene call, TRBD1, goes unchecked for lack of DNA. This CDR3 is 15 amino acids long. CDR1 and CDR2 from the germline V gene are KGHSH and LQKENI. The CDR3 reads CASSPQGQGNNEQFF.

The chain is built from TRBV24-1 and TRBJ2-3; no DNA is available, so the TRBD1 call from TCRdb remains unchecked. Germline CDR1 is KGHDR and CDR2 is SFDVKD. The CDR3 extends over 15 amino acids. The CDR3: CATSRDSGISDTQYF.

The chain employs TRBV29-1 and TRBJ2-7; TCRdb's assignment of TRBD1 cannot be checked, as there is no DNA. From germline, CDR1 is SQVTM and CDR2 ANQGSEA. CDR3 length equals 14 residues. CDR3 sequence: CSVGRTGEGGEQYF.

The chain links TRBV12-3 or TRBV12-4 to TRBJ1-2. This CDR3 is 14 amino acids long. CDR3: CASSSRHLFYGYTF.

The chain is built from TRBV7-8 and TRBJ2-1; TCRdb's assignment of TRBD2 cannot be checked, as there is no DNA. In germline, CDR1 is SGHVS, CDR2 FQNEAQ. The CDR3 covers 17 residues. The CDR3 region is CASSSMLAESSYNEQFF.

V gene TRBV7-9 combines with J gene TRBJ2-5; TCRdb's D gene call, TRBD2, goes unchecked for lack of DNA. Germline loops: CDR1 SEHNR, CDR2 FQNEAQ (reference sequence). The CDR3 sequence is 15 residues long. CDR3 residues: CASSPAGPGQETQYF. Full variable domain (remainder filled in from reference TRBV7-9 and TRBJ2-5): DTGVSQNPRHKITKRGQNVTFRCDPISEHNRLYWYRQTLGQGPEFLTYFQNEAQLEKSRLLSDRFSAERPKGSFSTLEIQRTEQGDSAMYLCASSPAGPGQETQYFGPGTRLLVL.

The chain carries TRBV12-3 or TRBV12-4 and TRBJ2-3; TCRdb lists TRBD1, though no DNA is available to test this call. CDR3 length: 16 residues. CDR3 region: CASSGGQGQRRDTQYF.

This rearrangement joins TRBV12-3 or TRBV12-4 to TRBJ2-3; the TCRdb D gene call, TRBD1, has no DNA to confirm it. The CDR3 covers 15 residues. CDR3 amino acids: CASSSRGGGGTTQYF.

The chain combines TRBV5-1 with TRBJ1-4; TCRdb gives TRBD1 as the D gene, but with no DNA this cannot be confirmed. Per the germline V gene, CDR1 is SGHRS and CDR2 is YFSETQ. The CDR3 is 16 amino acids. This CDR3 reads CASSLVRSQQGEKLFF.

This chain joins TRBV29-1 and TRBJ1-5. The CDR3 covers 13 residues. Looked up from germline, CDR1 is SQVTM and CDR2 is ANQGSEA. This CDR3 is CSVDGGPGGPQHF.

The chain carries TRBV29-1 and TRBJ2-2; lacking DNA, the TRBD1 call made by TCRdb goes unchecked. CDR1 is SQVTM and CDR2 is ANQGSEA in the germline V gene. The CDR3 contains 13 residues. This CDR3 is CSARSTTPGELFF.

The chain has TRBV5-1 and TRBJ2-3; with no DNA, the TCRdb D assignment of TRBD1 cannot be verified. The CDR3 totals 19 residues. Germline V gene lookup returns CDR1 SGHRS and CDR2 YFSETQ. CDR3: CASSLRQGARTRGTDTQYF.